These 26 T cell receptor beta chains share one sample of origin, sequenced in a study of cytomegalovirus exposure and HLA in healthy donors. PCR was performed using 60 Vbeta and 13 Jbeta primers. Assay: immunoSEQ multiplex PCR; the TCRdb copy retains only in-frame clones and omits some. Here the sample table reports tens of thousands of clones. The material sequenced was PBMCs. These receptors all stem from a woman aged 45-65 years in good health and CMV-seropositive.

The CDR3 DNA reads as TGTGCCAGCAGCCGGGACAGTAATTCACCCCTCCACTTT. This gives the protein CASSRDSNSPLHF. The V and J genes are TRBV5-6 and TRBJ1-6; TRBD1 agrees at 7 bases. The germline V gene has CDR1 SGHDT and CDR2 YYEEEE. J was trimmed by 6 bases and V by 4 bases; bases with no gene match: 1. This CDR3 has 13 residues.

J is TRBJ2-2 and V is TRBV11-3; 11 bases match TRBD2. The CDR3 runs to 17 residues. Per germline, CDR1 SGHNT and CDR2 YENEEA. The junction had 4 bases not matched to a gene; V was cut back by 4 bases and J by 0 bases. The CDR3 DNA sequence: TGTGCCAGCAGCTCCGGACTAGCGGGCTCGAACACCGGGGAGCTGTTTTTT. Amino acid sequence: CASSSGLAGSNTGELFF.

J is TRBJ1-6 and V is TRBV2; a weak D match, TRBD1 (6 bases). V lost 6 bases to trimming and J lost 9 bases, with 15 bases between them. CDR1 and CDR2 (germline): SNHLY, FYNNEI. The CDR3 runs to 14 residues. The CDR3 region is CASSLQGNRSPLHF. The CDR3 nucleotides read TGTGCCAGCAGCTTACAGGGAAATCGTTCACCCCTCCACTTT.

The chain joins TRBV29-1 to TRBJ2-5, with 7 bases aligning to TRBD2. The CDR3 loop spans 13 amino acids. CDR1 is SQVTM, CDR2 ANQGSEA, per germline. J gave up 4 bases and V 3 bases, and 5 bases lay outside the gene matches. DNA for the CDR3: TGCAGCGTTGAGGGGGGGTGGGGAGAGACCCAGTACTTC. Its translation: CSVEGGWGETQYF.

CDR3 in amino acids: CASLQGTREQYF. CDR3 sequence (DNA): TGTGCCAGCCTACAGGGGACGCGCGAGCAGTACTTC. The gene calls are TRBV6-7 and TRBJ2-7; 7 bases are a match to TRBD1. TRBV6-7 is identified as an open reading frame with a role that is uncertain. V trimming: 8 bases; J trimming: 6 bases; junction bases outside the gene matches: 7. The CDR3 extends over 12 amino acids.

V is TRBV5-6 and J is TRBJ2-7; 9 bases align to TRBD1. The CDR3 consists of 14 residues. J lost 6 bases, V lost 4 bases, and 8 bases had no gene match. Germline V gives CDR1 SGHDT, CDR2 YYEEEE. Here the CDR3 reads CASSPGQGSVEQYF. The CDR3 DNA sequence: TGTGCCAGCAGCCCGGGACAGGGCAGTGTCGAGCAGTACTTC.

The CDR3 reads CASPGQGAGTGELFF. The CDR3 nucleotides read TGTGCCAGCCCGGGACAGGGGGCAGGCACCGGGGAGCTGTTTTTT. This rearrangement joins TRBV7-3 to TRBJ2-2; TRBD1 aligns across 12 bases. With 8 bases clipped from V and 4 bases from J, the junction kept 5 bases outside the gene matches. CDR3 length equals 15 residues. Germline V CDR1 and CDR2: SGHTA, FQGTGA.

The rearrangement uses TRBV2 and TRBJ1-4, with D possibly TRBD1 on 5 matching bases. With 4 bases removed from V and 5 bases from J, the gap between germline ends came to 11 bases. The CDR3 sequence is 14 residues long. From germline, CDR1 is SNHLY and CDR2 FYNNEI. CDR3 amino acids: CASSVHRQNEKLFF. The CDR3 DNA reads as TGTGCCAGCAGTGTTCACAGGCAAAATGAAAAACTGTTTTTT.

The chain has TRBV5-1 and TRBJ1-1; 11 bases line up with TRBD1. The CDR3 is made up of 13 amino acids. Trimming at V came to 2 bases and at J to 7 bases, leaving 1 base not matched to a gene. The germline V gene has CDR1 SGHRS and CDR2 YFSETQ. CDR3 nucleotides: TGCGCCAGCAGCTTTGGGACAGGGGGTGAAGCTTTCTTT. As protein: CASSFGTGGEAFF.

The chain recombines TRBV7-2 with TRBJ1-2; D gene ambiguous. Germline V gives CDR1 SGHTA, CDR2 FQGNSA. The CDR3 contains 14 residues. The V gene lost 6 bases and the J gene lost 4 bases, with 15 bases spanning the gap. Here the CDR3 reads CASSSYVSSYGYTF. The CDR3 nucleotides are TGTGCCAGCAGTAGTTATGTGTCGTCCTATGGCTACACCTTC.

For this clone: Mismatch with germline at one junction end may stem from a read error. The chain combines TRBV4-1 with TRBJ2-1, with 9 bases aligning to TRBD2. The germline V gene has CDR1 MGHRA and CDR2 YSYEKL. The length of the CDR3 is 17 residues. The CDR3 DNA is TGCGCCAGCAGCCAAGTGAGAGCGGGAGGCTCCGACAATGAGCAGTTCTTC. It specifies CASSQVRAGGSDNEQFF.

CDR3 region: CASGQVGGPSGNTIYF. The DNA for the CDR3 is TGTGCCAGCGGACAGGTGGGGGGCCCCTCTGGAAACACCATATATTTT. This rearrangement joins TRBV25-1 to TRBJ1-3, with 7 bases that match TRBD1. This CDR3 comprises 16 residues. V shed 8 bases, J shed 0 bases, and the junction held 10 bases outside the gene matches. CDR1 MGHDK and CDR2 SYGVNS come from the germline V gene.

The chain has TRBV4-2 and TRBJ1-1; TRBD1 might be the D (6 bases). The CDR3 consists of 13 residues. Trimming removed 3 bases at V and 4 bases at J, with 9 bases between. In germline, CDR1 is LGHNA, CDR2 YNFKEQ. Written as DNA, the CDR3 is TGTGCCAGCAGCCACCCGACAGGCACTGAAGCTTTCTTT. Translation: CASSHPTGTEAFF.

The chain carries TRBV28 and TRBJ1-2; possibly TRBD1 for D (6 bases). The V end lost 5 bases, the J end lost 6 bases, and 16 bases lay between the germline ends. Looked up from germline, CDR1 is MDHEN and CDR2 is SYDVKM. The CDR3 consists of 14 residues. The CDR3, as DNA: TGTGCCAGCAGTCTGGACAGTACAGGGAATGGCTACACCTTC. Its protein product is CASSLDSTGNGYTF.

This chain uses TRBV6-5 with TRBJ1-1; D perhaps matches TRBD1 (5 bases). V was shortened by 0 bases and J by 8 bases, with 16 bases between the two germline ends. This CDR3 contains 15 residues. CDR1 and CDR2 (germline): MNHEY, SVGAGI. The CDR3: CASSYSRGSGGEAFF. The CDR3 DNA is TGTGCCAGCAGTTACTCGAGAGGGTCTGGGGGGGAAGCTTTCTTT.

V usage is TRBV11-3 and J usage is TRBJ2-1; 10 nucleotides match TRBD2. After removal of 5 bases from V and 7 bases from J, the junction contained 11 bases not matched to a gene. The germline V gene has CDR1 SGHNT and CDR2 YENEEA. The CDR3 extends over 16 amino acids. DNA of the CDR3: TGTGCCAGCAGCCACTACAGCGGGGGGGAGTATAATGAGCAGTTCTTC. Its protein is CASSHYSGGEYNEQFF.

The chain links TRBV2 to TRBJ1-2, with 10 bases identical to TRBD1. There are 15 residues in the CDR3. J was trimmed by 0 bases and V by 6 bases; bases with no gene match: 4. CDR1 is SNHLY and CDR2 is FYNNEI in the germline V gene. CDR3 in amino acids: CASSADRGANYGYTF. DNA for the CDR3: TGTGCCAGCAGCGCGGACAGGGGGGCTAACTATGGCTACACCTTC.

The chain's CDR3 is CASSVVSVETQYF. The DNA for the CDR3 is TGTGCCAGCAGCGTAGTCAGTGTGGAGACCCAGTACTTC. The genes are TRBV9 and TRBJ2-5; D unclear. Germline CDR1 and CDR2: SGDLS and YYNGEE. V was pared by 0 bases and J by 5 bases, with 8 bases between. The CDR3 has 13 amino acids.

The V gene is TRBV11-2, the J gene TRBJ1-1; D gene unclear. CDR3 size: 17 residues. V gave up 4 bases and J gave up 6 bases, with 24 bases separating them. CDR1 and CDR2 from the germline V gene are SGHAT and FQNNGV. The CDR3 DNA reads as TGTGCCAGCAGCTGGGCTCTCCAGTCAACCTCAAAGGCTGAAGCTTTCTTT. Protein: CASSWALQSTSKAEAFF.

V usage is TRBV5-1 and J usage is TRBJ2-5, with 8 positions matching TRBD2. Trimming took 0 bases from V and 5 from J; bases not matched to a gene: 6. The CDR3 totals 15 residues. The germline V gene encodes CDR1 SGHRS and CDR2 YFSETQ. In nucleotides, the CDR3 is TGCGCCAGCAGCTTGGCCGGACTAGCATCGGAGACCCAGTACTTC. Translated, it gives CASSLAGLASETQYF.

This chain joins TRBV6-5 and TRBJ2-2; 8 bases match TRBD1. The germline CDR1 and CDR2 sequences are MNHEY and SVGAGI. This CDR3 spans 14 amino acids. Germline trimming cut 5 bases from V and 6 bases from J; bases unmatched to any gene: 5. CDR3 bases: TGTGCCAGCAGTGGACAGGGAAATTCCGGGGAGCTGTTTTTT. It is translated as CASSGQGNSGELFF.

The V gene is TRBV20-1, the J gene TRBJ1-1; possibly TRBD1 for D (5 bases). The CDR3 runs to 11 residues. Germline values: CDR1 DFQATT, CDR2 SNEGSKA (reference sequence). The germline V and J ends were trimmed by 2 bases and 7 bases, with 8 bases remaining between them. The DNA for the CDR3 is TGCAGTGCTAGACGGGGGGTTGAAGCTTTCTTT. Residues: CSARRGVEAFF.

The gene calls are TRBV5-1 and TRBJ1-6, with a weak D call TRBD1 (6 bases). This CDR3 comprises 13 residues. V was trimmed by 7 bases and J by 5 bases, leaving 10 bases between them. Per the germline V gene, CDR1 is SGHRS and CDR2 is YFSETQ. The CDR3 sequence is CASRDNHNSPLHF. Here the CDR3 DNA reads TGCGCCAGCCGGGACAACCATAATTCACCCCTCCACTTT. Drawing the rest from reference TRBV5-1 and TRBJ1-6, the complete variable domain is KAGVTQTPRYLIKTRGQQVTLSCSPISGHRSVSWYQQTPGQGLQFLFEYFSETQRNKGNFPGRFSGRQFSNSRSEMNVSTLELGDSALYLCASRDNHNSPLHFGNGTRLTVT.

The rearrangement uses TRBV9 and TRBJ2-1; TRBD2 agrees at 12 bases. Looked up from germline, CDR1 is SGDLS and CDR2 is YYNGEE. The CDR3 runs 15 residues. The J segment lost 5 bases and the V segment lost 3 bases, leaving 3 bases of the junction unmatched. CDR3 DNA: TGTGCCAGCAGCGGGACTAGCGGGACTAACAATGAGCAGTTCTTC. Amino acid sequence: CASSGTSGTNNEQFF.

The chain is built from TRBV7-2 and TRBJ2-2, with a tentative D call TRBD1 (6 bases). Germline assignment: CDR1 SGHTA and CDR2 FQGNSA. This CDR3 contains 18 residues. Trimming pared 4 bases from V and 0 bases from J, leaving 18 bases between. CDR3 protein: CASSSLLGRGSNTGELFF. In nucleotides, the CDR3 is TGTGCCAGCAGCTCACTGTTGGGCAGGGGATCGAACACCGGGGAGCTGTTTTTT. Complete variable domain (other parts from reference TRBV7-2 and TRBJ2-2): GAGVSQSPSNKVTEKGKDVELRCDPISGHTALYWYRQSLGQGLEFLIYFQGNSAPDKSGLPSDRFSAERTGGSVSTLTIQRTQQEDSAVYLCASSSLLGRGSNTGELFFGEGSRLTVL.

This chain connects TRBV18 to TRBJ2-5, with TRBD1 matching 8 bases. The end of the DNA is better explained by TRBJ2-7, so the J call may be wrong. CDR3 length: 15 residues. The V gene's germline CDR1 is KGHSH and CDR2 LQKENI. The CDR3 region has the DNA TGTGCCAGCTCACCATCCTGGACAGGGCTATACGAGCAGTACTTC. Protein product: CASSPSWTGLYEQYF.